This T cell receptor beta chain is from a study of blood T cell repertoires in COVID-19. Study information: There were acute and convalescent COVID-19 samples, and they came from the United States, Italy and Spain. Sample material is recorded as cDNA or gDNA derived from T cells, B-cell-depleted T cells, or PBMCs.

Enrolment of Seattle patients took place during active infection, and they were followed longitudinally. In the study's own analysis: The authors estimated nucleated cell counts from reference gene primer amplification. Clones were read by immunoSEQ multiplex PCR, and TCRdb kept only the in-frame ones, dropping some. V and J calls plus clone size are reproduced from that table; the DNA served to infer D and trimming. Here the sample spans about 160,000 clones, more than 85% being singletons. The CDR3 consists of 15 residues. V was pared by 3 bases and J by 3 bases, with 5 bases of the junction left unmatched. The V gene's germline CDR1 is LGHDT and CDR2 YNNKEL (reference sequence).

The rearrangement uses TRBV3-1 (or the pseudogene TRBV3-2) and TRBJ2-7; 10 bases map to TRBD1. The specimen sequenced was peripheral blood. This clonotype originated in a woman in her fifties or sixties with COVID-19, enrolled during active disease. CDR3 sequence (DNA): TGTGCCAGCAGCCAGACCTGGACAGGGGGCTACGAGCAGTACTTC. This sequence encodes CASSQTWTGGYEQYF.